This TCR beta chain was found in a study of shared clonotypes between healthy human individuals (dated by TCRdb to 2020 to 2021). About the study as a whole: A couple of women and a few men aged 18 to 49 years were included in the cohort. For each donor, CD4 naive and CD4 memory were each given three plates, CD8 naive was given two plates, and CD8 memory was given one plate. To estimate repertoire size and how much clonotypes are shared between individuals, the study performed deep sequencing of blood TCR repertoires from roughly five healthy adults. Libraries were prepared and TCR repertoires were sequenced by different laboratories using diverse techniques, in order to increase sequencing depth and limit assay-specific biases. Between about 0.8 and 9 billion PBMCs per donor were obtained by leukapheresis. Broad study findings and their caveats: Incomplete sequencing was indicated by rarefaction of sorted-subset datasets, despite the large sequencing depth. Across several donors, roughly 5.4% of naive CD4, approximately 4% of naive CD8, around 2.5% of memory CD4, and approximately 0.42% of memory CD8 clonotypes were shared. Naive subsets generally had larger estimated clonotype richness than memory subsets did. Compared with non-shared clonotypes, clonotypes shared by all four sorted-subset donors had higher generation probabilities. Because the study included a small number of donors, the genetic and exposure-history diversity represented was limited. Pairwise subsampling led to the expectation that sequencing depth would affect the degree of clonotype sharing among donors. Sampling was restricted to blood, and TCR repertoires in tissue are likely to differ from TCR repertoires in blood.

The CDR1 and CDR2 encoded by the germline V gene (reference sequence) are SEHNR and FQNEAQ. V drops 5 bases and J drops 12 bases, leaving 14 bases in between. From the cysteine through the phenylalanine, the CDR3 covers 12 amino acids. Of all the DNA, just the CDR3 is kept, 36 bases in frame from base 1. Concerning this clone itself: Its antigen specificity is not known. No base-level quality is on record; no much larger clone is a single base apart.

For the CD8 naive samples, CD45RO-negative cells were positively selected for CCR7, yielding a CD45RA+CCR7+ population from which TemRA cells were excluded. The donors were healthy, HIV-negative adults with no recently reported acute infections or vaccinations. Only Caucasian adults living in Nashville, Tennessee, USA were represented among the donors. After blood collection by leukapheresis, PBMCs were isolated using Ficoll-Histopaque density gradient centrifugation and then cryopreserved in the vapor phase of liquid nitrogen. Analytical flow cytometry was used to check the purity and quantity of every magnetically sorted T cell population. From each sorted fraction, genomic DNA was isolated and quantified by UV absorbance on a Nanodrop 2000c. TCR CDR3 regions were amplified from genomic DNA by multiplex PCR using the deep immunoSEQ assay. Genomic DNA extracted from each cell subset was distributed evenly over all wells of several immunoSEQ 96-well plates, and each plate served as one replicate. For sorted subsets, each replicate PCR was loaded with 150 to 250 ng genomic DNA, equivalent to about 33,000 T cell genomes. Purified libraries were measured with a Qubit 3.0 fluorometer, size-checked on a Bioanalyzer 2100, and measured again with the KAPA Library Quantification kit. Every immunoSEQ 96-well plate was sequenced on a dedicated single-read 150-cycle Illumina NextSeq 550 flow cell. Per the authors' processing: The immunoSEQ output contained only junctional sequences without quality scores, so filtering could not match that applied to full-length reads. To assign V/J genes and CDR3, sequences were annotated against IMGT germline references using PyIR, a Python wrapper for IgBLAST v1.9. Reads with weak V/J assignments (E-value above 1e-6), missing CDR3, stop codons, out-of-frame junctions, or ambiguous translated residues were removed. V3J clonotypes were defined as sequences sharing an identical inferred V gene, J gene, and CDR3 amino acid sequence. The percentage overlap between two repertoires was calculated by dividing the number of shared unique clonotypes by the size of the smaller repertoire. Repertoire richness was assessed with RTK rarefaction, the Chao1 estimator, and Recon v2.1 estimates of unobserved clonotypes. OLGA was used to compute generation probabilities for all TCRbeta clonotypes that the gDNA method yielded from a few donors. As stored in TCRdb, this immuneACCESS dataset retains in-frame rearrangements with V and J assigned. A fraction of the clones does not appear; measured against another copy, unresolved V genes explain less than half of the discrepancy, and the remainder lacks a known reason. V, J and clone size are taken as reported in that table, and D and trimming were inferred from the DNA itself. This sample gives roughly 2 million clones in total; about 95% of them show up just once. 0.85% to 1.2% of the sample lies in the top ten.

This clonotype was obtained from a man younger than 35 in good health. The chain links TRBV7-9 with TRBJ2-4; the D call could be TRBD1 or TRBD2, with each sharing 5 bases. Sequencing was performed on naive CD8+ T cells sorted from blood. The intended sense of this specimen's cell subset or site label: CD45RA+CCR7+. DNA sequence: TGTGCCAGCAGCCTCTTTCGGGACGATCAGTACTTC. Its coded protein is CASSLFRDDQYF.